Below are 19 T cell receptor beta chains sequenced from a single sample in a study of blood T cell repertoires in COVID-19. TCRdb's table, derived via immunoSEQ multiplex PCR, lists solely in-frame clones and lacks some. The table lists over 300,000 clones, 89% of them singletons. The sample taken for sequencing was PBMCs or T cells enriched from blood (not recorded which). The receptors come from a woman aged 40 to 49 who had recovered from COVID-19.

The rearrangement uses TRBV3-1 (or the pseudogene TRBV3-2) and TRBJ2-3, with 8 positions matching TRBD1. In germline, CDR1 is LGHDT, CDR2 YNNKEL (reference sequence). This CDR3 is 17 amino acids long. With V trimmed by 0 bases and J by 3 bases, 8 bases remained unmatched. The CDR3: CASSQEEPGGWTDTQYF. DNA for the CDR3: TGTGCCAGCAGCCAAGAGGAGCCAGGGGGCTGGACAGATACGCAGTATTTT.

Only one count was recorded for this clone. V and J are TRBV5-4 and TRBJ2-7; D might be TRBD2 (5 bases). Germline assignment: CDR1 SGHNT and CDR2 YYREEE (reference sequence). This CDR3 spans 13 amino acids. The V end was cut by 4 bases, the J end by 4 bases, with 12 bases between. The CDR3 region is CASSPLGMYEQYF. In nucleotides, the CDR3 is TGTGCCAGCAGCCCACTAGGGATGTACGAGCAGTACTTC.

The chain carries TRBV29-1 and TRBJ1-1; 7 bases fit TRBD1. The CDR3 has 14 amino acids. Germline CDR1 and CDR2: SQVTM and ANQGSEA. V lost 6 bases, J lost 2 bases, and 9 bases stayed unmatched. This chain's CDR3 is CSVGVGGGNTEAFF. As DNA, the CDR3 is TGCAGCGTGGGGGTAGGGGGCGGAAACACTGAAGCTTTCTTT.

The chain is built from TRBV5-1 and TRBJ2-1; 8 nucleotides match TRBD2. The CDR3 loop spans 15 amino acids. CDR1 and CDR2 from the germline V gene are SGHRS and YFSETQ. With 4 bases clipped from V and 10 bases from J, the junction kept 13 bases outside the gene matches. This chain's CDR3 is CASSMAGTREMEQFF. In DNA, the CDR3 is TGCGCCAGCAGCATGGCCGGGACTAGAGAGATGGAGCAGTTCTTC.

The V and J genes are TRBV9 and TRBJ2-7; 9 bases line up with TRBD2. Germline V gene sequence: CDR1 SGDLS, CDR2 YYNGEE. J gave up 0 bases and V 4 bases, and 11 bases lay outside the gene matches. This CDR3 contains 17 residues. The CDR3 DNA sequence: TGTGCCAGCAGCCCATCAGGCGGGGGGGATTTCTCCTACGAGCAGTACTTC. Its translation is CASSPSGGGDFSYEQYF.

V and J are TRBV11-1 and TRBJ2-7, with 10 positions matching TRBD2. The junction had 3 bases not matched to a gene; V was cut back by 4 bases and J by 0 bases. This CDR3 comprises 15 residues. The germline V gene has CDR1 SGHAT and CDR2 FQDESV (reference sequence). CDR3 in amino acids: CASSSSSGSSYEQYF. The CDR3 DNA sequence: TGTGCCAGCAGCTCCTCTAGCGGGAGCTCCTACGAGCAGTACTTC.

V gene TRBV12-3 or TRBV12-4 combines with J gene TRBJ1-2; D is undetermined. The CDR3 consists of 13 residues. V lost 2 bases, J lost 7 bases, and 11 bases lay in between. In DNA form, the CDR3 reads TGTGCCAGCAGTTTAAAGGGAGAGGGTGGCTACACCTTC. Amino acid sequence: CASSLKGEGGYTF.

V and J are TRBV28 and TRBJ1-4; tentative D call: TRBD1 (5 bases). Germline V gives CDR1 MDHEN, CDR2 SYDVKM. Deletions cut 5 bases from V and 5 bases from J, with 18 bases between. CDR3 length: 16 amino acids. The CDR3 nucleotides read TGTGCCAGCAGTCACCGGAGCAGGCCAGGGAATGAAAAACTGTTTTTT. The encoded protein is CASSHRSRPGNEKLFF.

This clone has just a few counts. The genes are TRBV28 and TRBJ2-3; 10 bases are a match to TRBD1. V shed 2 bases, J shed 3 bases, and the junction held 5 bases outside the gene matches. This CDR3 spans 16 amino acids. CDR1 and CDR2 (germline): MDHEN, SYDVKM. The CDR3 DNA follows: TGTGCCAGCAGTTTAATAGGGACAGGGGTGACAGATACGCAGTATTTT. Translated: CASSLIGTGVTDTQYF.

The rearrangement joins TRBV11-2 to TRBJ2-5; 8 bases match TRBD2. This CDR3 spans 16 amino acids. V was pared by 7 bases and J by 1 base, with 11 bases of the junction left unmatched. CDR1 is SGHAT and CDR2 is FQNNGV in the germline V gene. Written as DNA, the CDR3 is TGTGCCAGCACCCCACTAGCGGCCAAAGCCCAAGAGACCCAGTACTTC. Amino acid sequence: CASTPLAAKAQETQYF.

The chain links TRBV4-2 to TRBJ1-4, with 7 bases matching TRBD1. CDR1 and CDR2 from the germline V gene are LGHNA and YNFKEQ. The CDR3 extends over 14 amino acids. V lost 4 bases, J lost 6 bases, and 5 bases stayed unmatched. The CDR3 DNA reads TGTGCCAGCAGCCCACAGGGGATCGATGAAAAACTGTTTTTT. It is translated as CASSPQGIDEKLFF.

This clone has a handful of counts. The V gene is TRBV6-4, the J gene TRBJ2-7, with 8 positions matching TRBD1. The trim removed 8 bases at V and 2 bases at J, leaving 14 bases unmatched. CDR1 is MRHNA and CDR2 is SNTAGT in the germline V gene. This CDR3 region has 16 residues. The CDR3 DNA is TGTGCCAGCCAGCAGTCCTTGACAGGGGACACCTACGAGCAGTACTTC. It encodes CASQQSLTGDTYEQYF.

The rearrangement joins TRBV7-9 to TRBJ2-3; D is possibly TRBD2 (7 bases). The CDR3 is 16 residues long. CDR1 is SEHNR and CDR2 is FQNEAQ in the germline V gene (reference sequence). V gave up 5 bases and J gave up 5 bases, with 20 bases separating them. The CDR3 coding sequence is TGTGCCAGCAGCCCCTTTGGGGGGGGGCAAATAGATACGCAGTATTTT. It yields the protein CASSPFGGGQIDTQYF. Drawing the rest from reference TRBV7-9 and TRBJ2-3, the complete variable domain is DTGVSQNPRHKITKRGQNVTFRCDPISEHNRLYWYRQTLGQGPEFLTYFQNEAQLEKSRLLSDRFSAERPKGSFSTLEIQRTEQGDSAMYLCASSPFGGGQIDTQYFGPGTRLTVL.

The chain couples TRBV5-1 to TRBJ2-1; tentatively, D is TRBD1 (5 bases). Trimming shortened V by 0 bases and J by 7 bases, and 17 bases separated the two germline ends. CDR1 is SGHRS, CDR2 YFSETQ, per germline. The CDR3 is made up of 16 amino acids. The CDR3 sequence: CASSLVAGKGSNEQFF. CDR3 nucleotide sequence: TGCGCCAGCAGCTTGGTTGCAGGGAAGGGATCTAATGAGCAGTTCTTC.

This clone appeared once. The V and J genes are TRBV27 and TRBJ1-2; no clear D gene. CDR1 MNHEY and CDR2 SMNVEV come from the germline V gene (reference sequence). The V and J ends lost 3 bases and 1 base respectively, with 6 bases between them. CDR3 length: 13 amino acids. CDR3 sequence: CASSLRLNYGYTF. CDR3 sequence (DNA): TGTGCCAGCAGTTTGCGGCTTAACTATGGCTACACCTTC.

This rearrangement joins TRBV4-3 to TRBJ2-7, with TRBD1 matching 9 bases. V trimming: 0 bases; J trimming: 1 base; junction bases outside the gene matches: 16. The CDR3 has 20 amino acids. Germline assignment: CDR1 LGHNA and CDR2 YSLEER. DNA of the CDR3: TGCGCCAGCAGCCAAGACTTTCGGGACAGGGAAGAAACGAGATCCTACGAGCAGTACTTC. It codes for CASSQDFRDREETRSYEQYF.

The chain carries TRBV7-9 and TRBJ2-7, with TRBD1 as a possible D gene (5 bases). Germline lookup yields CDR1 SEHNR and CDR2 FQNEAQ (reference sequence). The CDR3 has 13 amino acids. Trimming cost V 4 bases and J 1 base, with 8 bases left between them. In DNA form, the CDR3 reads TGTGCCAGCAGCTACAGGTATTCCTACGAGCAGTACTTC. Translated, it gives CASSYRYSYEQYF.

The chain uses TRBV11-2 and TRBJ2-7; 7 bases match TRBD1. Per the germline V gene, CDR1 is SGHAT and CDR2 is FQNNGV. The CDR3 has 14 residues. V lost 5 bases and J lost 2; bases outside the gene matches: 6. The CDR3 nucleotides are TGTGCCAGCAGCCTTGGACAGGAGACCTACGAGCAGTACTTC. Encoded protein: CASSLGQETYEQYF.

Only one count was recorded for this clone. The chain links TRBV24-1 to TRBJ1-5, with 7 bases matching TRBD1. Germline assignment: CDR1 KGHDR and CDR2 SFDVKD. CDR3 length: 17 residues. J lost 6 bases, V lost 4 bases, and 14 bases had no gene match. DNA of the CDR3: TGTGCCACCAGTGACGGAATTCAGGGGGTCGGCAGTCAGCCCCAGCATTTT. Its translation is CATSDGIQGVGSQPQHF.